Below, 4 T cell receptor beta chains from the same sample are listed, as sequenced in a study of T cell clones after liver transplantation. Assay: immunoSEQ multiplex PCR; the TCRdb copy retains only in-frame clones and omits some. The sample contains 72,000 or so clones, less than 90% of which appear only once. The starting material was CD4+ T cells from blood, obtained at the 22-month timepoint. These receptors originate from a human patient who received a liver transplant. T cells may partly derive from the graft donor.

The J gene is TRBJ1-1, the V gene TRBV4-3, with D possibly matching TRBD1 (6 bases). Germline CDR1 and CDR2: LGHNA and YSLEER. The CDR3 is made up of 14 amino acids. Trimming stripped 4 bases from V and 4 bases from J, with 13 bases between. CDR3 bases: TGCGCCAGCAGCCCCTCGGGGGGCGGCACTGAAGCTTTCTTT. This translates into CASSPSGGGTEAFF.

The V and J genes are TRBV25-1 and TRBJ2-1; 10 nucleotides line up with TRBD2. J gave up 4 bases and V 8 bases, and 8 bases lay outside the gene matches. This CDR3 has 15 residues. Germline V gene data show CDR1 as MGHDK and CDR2 as SYGVNS. The CDR3 here is CASSRPGLAYNEQFF. The DNA for the CDR3 is TGTGCCAGCTCCAGACCGGGACTAGCGTACAATGAGCAGTTCTTC.

The chain combines TRBV27 with TRBJ2-5; 8 bases align to TRBD2. The ends lost 6 bases at V and 4 bases at J; junction bases unmatched: 7. The CDR3 has 14 amino acids. Germline CDR1 and CDR2: MNHEY and SMNVEV (reference sequence). CDR3 in DNA: TGTGCCAGCAGCTCAGCGGGAGTGTTAGAGACCCAGTACTTC. It is translated as CASSSAGVLETQYF.

This clone was picked up a small number of times. V and J are TRBV20-1 and TRBJ2-2; D gene ambiguous. The CDR3 contains 11 residues. Germline lookup yields CDR1 DFQATT and CDR2 SNEGSKA (reference sequence). The V and J ends lost 3 bases and 7 bases respectively, with 6 bases between them. As DNA, the CDR3 is TGCAGTGCTAGGTTCGGCGGGGAGCTGTTTTTT. This codes for CSARFGGELFF.